Below are 20 T cell receptor beta chains sequenced from a single sample in a study of shared clonotypes between healthy human individuals. Profiling relied on immunoSEQ multiplex PCR, and the TCRdb table lists in-frame clones only, not all of them. The data show around 480,000 clones, over 60% seen once. The sequenced material came from PBMCs. The receptors were sampled from a woman in her 40s in good health. Some clones in this sample may be carry-over from other donors' samples.

This clone appeared a few times. In nucleotides, the CDR3 is TGTGCCAGCAGCCAAGGGGGCAGTTATAATGAAAAACTGTTTTTT. Amino acid sequence: CASSQGGSYNEKLFF. The chain joins TRBV7-9 to TRBJ1-4; the match to TRBD1 covers 7 bases. Per germline, CDR1 SEHNR and CDR2 FQNEAQ (reference sequence). The CDR3 totals 15 residues. Trimming took 5 bases from V and 4 from J; bases not matched to a gene: 7.

V gene TRBV6-4 combines with J gene TRBJ2-2, with 10 bases matching TRBD2. J lost 6 bases, V lost 7 bases, and 5 bases had no gene match. This CDR3 comprises 14 residues. Germline V gene sequence: CDR1 MRHNA, CDR2 SNTAGT. The CDR3 is CASNQGLASGELFF. The CDR3 DNA reads as TGTGCCAGCAACCAGGGACTAGCGTCCGGGGAGCTGTTTTTT.

This sequence joins TRBV25-1 and TRBJ1-4; a weak D match, TRBD1 (6 bases). The V end was cut by 2 bases, the J end by 6 bases, with 10 bases between. This CDR3 has 14 amino acids. Looked up from germline, CDR1 is MGHDK and CDR2 is SYGVNS. The CDR3 nucleotides are TGTGCCAGCAGTGAAGGACAGTTAGATGAAAAACTGTTTTTT. Amino acid sequence: CASSEGQLDEKLFF.

The rearrangement links TRBV28 to TRBJ2-7; 8 bases agree with TRBD2. The V gene's germline CDR1 is MDHEN and CDR2 SYDVKM. The J segment lost 6 bases and the V segment lost 0 bases, leaving 7 bases of the junction unmatched. This CDR3 is built from 15 residues. The CDR3 spells CASSLWVAGPGEQYF. The CDR3 DNA reads as TGTGCCAGCAGTTTATGGGTAGCGGGACCGGGCGAGCAGTACTTC.

The chain couples TRBV28 to TRBJ2-7, with 8 nucleotides matching TRBD1. This CDR3 comprises 16 residues. CDR1 and CDR2 from the germline V gene are MDHEN and SYDVKM. V was pared by 2 bases and J by 3 bases, with 9 bases of the junction left unmatched. The DNA of the CDR3 is TGTGCCAGCAGTTTACGACAGGGGCTCTCGTACTACGAGCAGTACTTC. Translating gives CASSLRQGLSYYEQYF.

This clone was seen only once. V usage is TRBV11-3 and J usage is TRBJ1-1; D possibly corresponds to TRBD1 (5 bases). Trimming removed 5 bases from V and 4 bases from J, with 17 bases in between. Germline V CDR1 and CDR2: SGHNT, YENEEA. This CDR3 is 15 amino acids long. The CDR3 DNA is TGTGCCAGCAGCCCTGGAGGGGCAGGGCGCACTGAAGCTTTCTTT. Amino acid sequence: CASSPGGAGRTEAFF.

V is TRBV19 and J is TRBJ2-1; 11 nucleotides align to TRBD2. CDR3 size: 17 residues. V was clipped by 4 bases and J by 7 bases; unmatched bases: 12. From germline, CDR1 is LNHDA and CDR2 SQIVND (reference sequence). CDR3 protein: CASSTGLAEAFRNEQFF. The CDR3 DNA is TGTGCCAGTAGTACGGGACTAGCGGAAGCATTTAGGAATGAGCAGTTCTTC.

V usage is TRBV27 and J usage is TRBJ1-2; D possibly corresponds to TRBD1 (5 bases). The CDR3 has 14 amino acids. Trimming took 6 bases from V and 7 from J, leaving 18 bases between them. Germline V CDR1 and CDR2: MNHEY, SMNVEV (reference sequence). The CDR3 DNA is TGTGCCAGCAGAGCTAACGGGGGAAGTCGTGGCTACACCTTC. Translated: CASRANGGSRGYTF.

This chain connects TRBV7-2 to TRBJ1-1, with 7 bases matching TRBD1. Trimming cost V 5 bases and J 1 base; bases outside gene matches: 7. This CDR3 is built from 15 residues. The germline CDR1 and CDR2 sequences are SGHTA and FQGNSA. DNA for the CDR3: TGTGCCAGCAGCCAGGACAGGCGAGGGAACACTGAAGCTTTCTTT. It is translated as CASSQDRRGNTEAFF.

The chain carries TRBV7-8 and TRBJ2-2; 11 bases line up with TRBD2. Germline CDR1 reads SGHVS; CDR2 reads FQNEAQ. V shed 5 bases, J shed 3 bases, and the junction held 5 bases outside the gene matches. The CDR3 spans 16 residues. The CDR3 spells CASSPGLAEHTGELFF. CDR3 DNA sequence: TGTGCCAGCAGCCCGGGACTAGCGGAGCACACCGGGGAGCTGTTTTTT.

The V call is TRBV7-2, the J call TRBJ2-5, with a possible D match to TRBD2 (5 bases). Germline loops: CDR1 SGHTA, CDR2 FQGNSA. This CDR3 region has 12 residues. V lost 3 bases and J 11 bases, leaving 13 bases between the germline ends. Here the CDR3 reads CASSFLYREQYF. The DNA of the CDR3 is TGTGCCAGCAGCTTCCTGTATAGGGAGCAGTACTTC. The full variable domain, in which reference TRBV7-2 and TRBJ2-5 provide the parts outside the CDR3, is GAGVSQSPSNKVTEKGKDVELRCDPISGHTALYWYRQSLGQGLEFLIYFQGNSAPDKSGLPSDRFSAERTGGSVSTLTIQRTQQEDSAVYLCASSFLYREQYFGPGTRLLVL.

This chain links TRBV29-1 with TRBJ2-5; TRBD1 or TRBD2 may be the D gene (5 bases each). This CDR3 region has 12 residues. Trimming pared 5 bases from V and 5 bases from J, leaving 12 bases between. Germline loops: CDR1 SQVTM, CDR2 ANQGSEA. The CDR3 region is CSVRGVRETQYF. The CDR3 region has the DNA TGCAGCGTTCGAGGGGTGAGGGAGACCCAGTACTTC.

The chain joins TRBV7-8 to TRBJ2-5; D gene unclear. CDR3 length: 13 amino acids. The V and J ends lost 2 bases and 1 base respectively, with 5 bases between them. Germline assignment: CDR1 SGHVS and CDR2 FQNEAQ. Here the CDR3 DNA reads TGTGCCAGCAGCTTACTGGGCCAAGAGACCCAGTACTTC. It specifies CASSLLGQETQYF.

This chain connects TRBV4-1 to TRBJ2-3, with 12 positions matching TRBD2. Germline V gene sequence: CDR1 MGHRA, CDR2 YSYEKL. V gave up 0 bases and J gave up 6 bases; unmatched junction bases: 4. The CDR3 is 16 residues long. CDR3 region: CASSQDETSGRDTQYF. CDR3 DNA: TGCGCCAGCAGCCAAGATGAAACTAGCGGGAGGGATACGCAGTATTTT.

This chain connects TRBV18 to TRBJ2-7; 9 bases are shared with TRBD1. This CDR3 is 15 amino acids long. V shed 0 bases and J 4 bases; nucleotides not matched to a gene: 4. Germline V gene lookup returns CDR1 KGHSH and CDR2 LQKENI. CDR3: CASSPPDRGWYEQYF. The CDR3 bases are TGTGCCAGCTCACCACCGGACAGGGGTTGGTACGAGCAGTACTTC.

This rearrangement joins TRBV6-5 to TRBJ2-5, with D possibly matching TRBD1 (5 bases). The CDR3 consists of 15 residues. V lost 5 bases and J lost 1, with 14 bases in between. In germline, CDR1 is MNHEY, CDR2 SVGAGI. Here the CDR3 DNA reads TGTGCCAGCAGTCCAGGGTGGGGCGGCCAAGAGACCCAGTACTTC. Its translation: CASSPGWGGQETQYF.

This sequence joins TRBV6-1 and TRBJ1-1, with a weak D call TRBD1 (6 bases). This CDR3 spans 14 amino acids. The ends were cut back, 6 bases at V and 6 bases at J, with 17 bases in the middle. Germline CDR1 and CDR2: MNHNS and SASEGT. For the CDR3, the DNA is TGTGCCAGCAGATGGTCTGAGGACAGTGCTGAAGCTTTCTTT. This translates into CASRWSEDSAEAFF.

In the case of this clone: At one boundary the junction diverges from the germline segment, which might be a read error. This rearrangement joins TRBV5-1 to TRBJ2-1, with 8 bases aligning to TRBD2. This CDR3 comprises 15 residues. Germline V lookup: CDR1 SGHRS, CDR2 YFSETQ. In nucleotides, the CDR3 is TGCGCCAGCAGCTTGTTGTCAGCGGGAGACAATGGGCAGTTCTTC. Translated: CASSLLSAGDNGQFF.

The J gene is TRBJ2-3, the V gene TRBV6-1; 11 bases agree with TRBD2. The J segment lost 3 bases and the V segment lost 5 bases, leaving 4 bases of the junction unmatched. The CDR3 consists of 15 residues. Per the germline V gene, CDR1 is MNHNS and CDR2 is SASEGT. Written as DNA, the CDR3 is TGTGCCAGCAGTCGCCTAGCGGGAGGTACAGATACGCAGTATTTT. Protein product: CASSRLAGGTDTQYF.

The V and J genes are TRBV29-1 and TRBJ2-7; 8 nucleotides agree with TRBD1. Germline loops: CDR1 SQVTM, CDR2 ANQGSEA. The CDR3 sequence is 13 residues long. V trimming: 6 bases; J trimming: 5 bases; junction bases outside the gene matches: 9. CDR3 region: CSVKDRGFDEQYF. In DNA form, the CDR3 reads TGCAGCGTGAAAGACAGGGGCTTTGACGAGCAGTACTTC.